This T cell receptor beta chain derives from a study of T cell responses to AZD1222 COVID-19 vaccine. General study results and limits: Increases in Spike-specific TCR breadth and depth were seen after two AZD1222 doses. Mostly white British, mostly female donors; authors suggested clonal diversity may be underestimated. At baseline, just a handful of AZD1222 recipients tested seropositive.

Germline CDR1 reads LNHDA; CDR2 reads SQIVND (reference sequence). V was pared by 3 bases and J by 0 bases, with 6 bases between. The CDR3 totals 14 residues. This clone was seen a few times. The antigen is undetermined. Generated by immunoSEQ multiplex PCR, the TCRdb table keeps only in-frame clones and is missing some. The sample comprises approximately 140,000 clones, 92% of which are singletons, and more than 3% rests with the top ten. The source material was peripheral blood, sampled 28 days after the second AZD1222 dose. This receptor was obtained from an adult who received the AZD1222 COVID-19 vaccine. The chain carries TRBV19 and TRBJ2-1; D not certain. The CDR3 DNA follows: TGTGCCAGTAGTATCGGAAGCTCCTACAATGAGCAGTTCTTC. Protein: CASSIGSSYNEQFF.